These 22 T cell receptor beta chains were sequenced from one sample in a study of early stage breast cancer tumors. Profiled with immunoSEQ multiplex PCR; TCRdb holds only in-frame clones, not every one. The table includes about 72,000 clones, 65% to 80% detected once. The sample comprised blood. All receptors derive from a person in their sixties or seventies with breast cancer.

This clone appeared a few times. A junction end diverges from the germline sequence, so it may reflect a read error. The chain carries TRBV11-2 and TRBJ2-7, with D possibly matching TRBD2 (5 bases). This CDR3 comprises 13 residues. Germline CDR1 reads SGHAT; CDR2 reads FQNNGV. The CDR3 DNA reads as TGTGCCAGCAGCTTAGGAGGAGGCACGAGGGAGTCCTTC. Its protein product is CASSLGGGTRESF.

The rearrangement uses TRBV6-1 and TRBJ2-1; no clear D. CDR3 length equals 11 residues. V was cut by 8 bases and J by 3 bases, with 5 bases left in between. Germline CDR1 MNHNS, CDR2 SASEGT. CDR3 coding DNA: TGTGCCAGCGGGAACTACAATGAGCAGTTCTTC. Translating it yields CASGNYNEQFF.

The CDR3 sequence: CASISAETPDTQYF. The CDR3 nucleotides are TGTGCCAGCATTTCCGCGGAGACGCCAGATACGCAGTATTTT. V is TRBV6-1 and J is TRBJ2-3; D unresolved. Trimming shortened V by 7 bases and J by 4 bases, and 15 bases separated the two germline ends. There are 14 residues in the CDR3. Per germline, CDR1 MNHNS and CDR2 SASEGT.

CDR3 sequence: CASSISDQETQYF. The DNA of the CDR3 is TGTGCCAGCAGTATAAGCGACCAAGAGACCCAGTACTTC. The chain has TRBV2 and TRBJ2-5; D uncertain. Per germline, CDR1 SNHLY and CDR2 FYNNEI. Deletions cut 5 bases from V and 0 bases from J, with 7 bases between. The CDR3 sequence is 13 residues long.

V and J are TRBV5-1 and TRBJ2-7; 7 bases align to TRBD1. Per germline, CDR1 SGHRS and CDR2 YFSETQ. Trimming removed 0 bases from V and 6 bases from J; junction bases left unmatched: 12. The CDR3 runs 16 residues. Written as DNA, the CDR3 is TGCGCCAGCAGCTTGGGGACAGGTGATATGGCCGGCGAGCAGTACTTC. This translates into CASSLGTGDMAGEQYF.

This clone turned up a few times. J is TRBJ2-3 and V is TRBV2, with TRBD1 as a possible D gene (5 bases). The V end was cut by 4 bases, the J end by 2 bases, with 7 bases between. The germline V gene encodes CDR1 SNHLY and CDR2 FYNNEI. The CDR3 is made up of 13 amino acids. The CDR3 is CASSGQSTDTQYF. The CDR3 DNA reads TGTGCCAGCAGTGGACAGTCCACAGATACGCAGTATTTT.

This clone showed up just a few times. The chain has TRBV4-2 and TRBJ2-5; the match to TRBD2 covers 9 bases. Germline values: CDR1 LGHNA, CDR2 YNFKEQ. This CDR3 spans 15 amino acids. Trimming took 4 bases from V and 5 from J; bases not matched to a gene: 8. The CDR3 DNA follows: TGTGCCAGCAGCCCGTCTAGCGGGACGGGGGAGACCCAGTACTTC. It is translated as CASSPSSGTGETQYF.

The rearrangement uses TRBV18 and TRBJ1-3; 8 nucleotides align to TRBD1. The CDR3 spans 16 residues. With 3 bases clipped from V and 7 bases from J, the junction kept 11 bases outside the gene matches. Germline V lookup: CDR1 KGHSH, CDR2 LQKENI. CDR3 nucleotide sequence: TGTGCCAGCTCACCGCCGGGACAGGCCCTGGGGAACACCATATATTTT. Amino acid sequence: CASSPPGQALGNTIYF.

This clone was counted once. The chain combines TRBV28 with TRBJ2-5; TRBD2 is a possible D gene (5 bases). This CDR3 region has 13 residues. CDR1 is MDHEN and CDR2 is SYDVKM in the germline V gene. With 4 bases removed from V and 3 bases from J, the gap between germline ends came to 9 bases. For the CDR3, the DNA is TGTGCCAGCAGTTGGTATAGCGAAGAGACCCAGTACTTC. It translates to CASSWYSEETQYF.

The chain links TRBV10-1 to TRBJ2-3; D remains ambiguous. Trimming stripped 7 bases from V and 0 bases from J, with 23 bases between. The germline V gene has CDR1 WNHNN and CDR2 SYGVQD (reference sequence). The CDR3 is 18 residues long. The CDR3 DNA follows: TGCGCCAGCACTTCAAGGCGGAAAAAGAAGACTAGCACAGATACGCAGTATTTT. Translation gives CASTSRRKKKTSTDTQYF.

This chain links TRBV9 with TRBJ2-3; D perhaps matches TRBD2 (6 bases). The V end was cut by 4 bases, the J end by 1 base, with 13 bases between. Germline CDR1 reads SGDLS; CDR2 reads YYNGEE. The CDR3 covers 15 residues. The CDR3 DNA is TGTGCCAGCAGCCAAACGGGAGATCGCACAGATACGCAGTATTTT. It encodes CASSQTGDRTDTQYF. The complete variable domain, with remaining parts taken from reference TRBV9 and TRBJ2-3, reads DSGVTQTPKHLITATGQRVTLRCSPRSGDLSVYWYQQSLDQGLQFLIQYYNGEERAKGNILERFSAQQFPDLHSELNLSSLELGDSALYFCASSQTGDRTDTQYFGPGTRLTVL.

V gene TRBV13 combines with J gene TRBJ2-1; maybe TRBD2 (6 bases). Germline V lookup: CDR1 PRHDT, CDR2 FYEKMQ (reference sequence). V was pared by 5 bases and J by 0 bases, with 26 bases between. The CDR3 has 20 amino acids. Written as DNA, the CDR3 is TGTGCCAGCAGCCGCGAGTCCGAAGGCGGGGTAACGAGCTCCTACAATGAGCAGTTCTTC. It yields the protein CASSRESEGGVTSSYNEQFF.

CDR3 sequence: CASSPADSYEQYF. The CDR3 DNA follows: TGTGCCAGCTCCCCTGCGGACTCCTACGAGCAGTACTTC. The V call is TRBV18, the J call TRBJ2-7; D gene uncertain. Germline V CDR1 and CDR2: KGHSH, LQKENI. V dropped 6 bases and J dropped 0 bases, with 9 bases sitting between them. The CDR3 totals 13 residues.

The rearrangement uses TRBV5-6 and TRBJ2-4; D possibly matches TRBD1 or TRBD2 (6 bases each). The germline V and J ends were trimmed by 0 bases and 14 bases, with 18 bases remaining between them. CDR1 is SGHDT, CDR2 YYEEEE, per germline. The CDR3 runs 14 residues. The CDR3 sequence: CASSLVGTGGGEYF. The CDR3 DNA sequence: TGTGCCAGCAGCTTGGTAGGGACCGGGGGCGGGGAGTACTTC. Together with reference TRBV5-6 and TRBJ2-4, the CDR3 gives the full variable domain: DAGVTQSPTHLIKTRGQQVTLRCSPKSGHDTVSWYQQALGQGPQFIFQYYEEEERQRGNFPDRFSGHQFPNYSSELNVNALLLGDSALYLCASSLVGTGGGEYFGAGTRLSVL.

The chain has TRBV5-4 and TRBJ1-6; D not certain. The germline gives CDR1 SGHNT, CDR2 YYREEE (reference sequence). The CDR3 loop spans 13 amino acids. V gave up 1 base and J gave up 8 bases, with 7 bases separating them. CDR3: CASSLRSDSPLHF. CDR3 nucleotides: TGTGCCAGCAGCTTGCGGTCAGATTCACCCCTCCACTTT.

The chain employs TRBV7-2 and TRBJ1-2; 7 bases map to TRBD1. Germline V gene data show CDR1 as SGHTA and CDR2 as FQGNSA. The length of the CDR3 is 14 residues. J lost 4 bases, V lost 4 bases, and 6 bases had no gene match. The CDR3 nucleotides read TGTGCCAGCAGCTCGAGACAGGGCCCCTATGGCTACACCTTC. It translates to CASSSRQGPYGYTF.

This clone was seen only once. The rearrangement uses TRBV30 and TRBJ2-2; unclear D gene. This CDR3 has 12 residues. Trimming took off 4 bases at V and 7 bases at J, with 10 bases between the two ends. The V gene's germline CDR1 is GTSNPN and CDR2 SVGIG (reference sequence). The CDR3, as DNA: TGTGCCTGGATTCCCGACATCGGGGAGCTGTTTTTT. This translates into CAWIPDIGELFF.

This chain connects TRBV28 to TRBJ2-5; D is uncertain. Germline lookup yields CDR1 MDHEN and CDR2 SYDVKM. This CDR3 has 14 residues. The germline V and J ends were trimmed by 8 bases and 5 bases, with 18 bases remaining between them. The CDR3 here is CASASPRKGETQYF. CDR3 DNA sequence: TGTGCCAGCGCCTCCCCGCGAAAGGGTGAGACCCAGTACTTC.

The rearrangement uses TRBV2 and TRBJ2-7; TRBD2 matches 8 bases. CDR1 and CDR2 (germline): SNHLY, FYNNEI. The CDR3 length is 13 residues. With V trimmed by 1 base and J by 5 bases, 1 base remained unmatched. CDR3 nucleotide sequence: TGTGCCAGCAGTGAAGGGACTAGCAACGAGCAGTACTTC. It codes for CASSEGTSNEQYF.

This chain joins TRBV4-2 and TRBJ2-5; the match to TRBD2 covers 9 bases. This CDR3 is built from 17 residues. The J segment lost 6 bases and the V segment lost 0 bases, leaving 11 bases of the junction unmatched. Germline lookup yields CDR1 LGHNA and CDR2 YNFKEQ. In nucleotides, the CDR3 is TGTGCCAGCAGCCAAGATCTGGGGCGGGGGGGCCGGAAGACCCAGTACTTC. Amino acids: CASSQDLGRGGRKTQYF.

The chain links TRBV10-3 to TRBJ1-2; 7 nucleotides agree with TRBD1. Germline assignment: CDR1 ENHRY and CDR2 SYGVKD. The V gene end was trimmed by 2 bases and the J gene end by 4 bases; junction bases not matched to a gene: 4. The CDR3 sequence is 14 residues long. CDR3 sequence: CAISEEYRGYGYTF. CDR3 DNA: TGTGCCATCAGTGAGGAATACAGGGGCTATGGCTACACCTTC.

The chain is built from TRBV19 and TRBJ2-4; 8 positions agree with TRBD1. The CDR3 extends over 16 amino acids. The V segment lost 4 bases and the J segment 2 bases; nucleotides outside the gene matches: 7. From germline, CDR1 is LNHDA and CDR2 SQIVND (reference sequence). This CDR3 reads CASSTRQGWTKNIQYF. For the CDR3, the DNA is TGTGCCAGTAGTACCAGACAGGGGTGGACCAAAAACATTCAGTACTTC.